The source of this TCR beta chain is a study of shared clonotypes between healthy human individuals. Study outcomes and limitations: Clonotype sharing among donors was thought likely to change with sequencing depth. What naive subsets generally showed was a larger estimated richness than memory subsets showed.

Trimming shortened V by 6 bases and J by 1 base, and 12 bases separated the two germline ends. Germline V lookup: CDR1 KGHSH, CDR2 LQKENI. The CDR3 is 14 residues long. Generated by immunoSEQ multiplex PCR, the TCRdb table keeps only in-frame clones and is missing some. This sample has about 2.4 million clones, with approximately 93% found just once. As to this clone: The antigen remains undetermined. The sample contains more than one DNA sequence encoding this CDR3.

The origin of this receptor is a man between 18 and 35 years old in good health. Some clones in this sample may be carry-over from other donors' samples. The sequenced sample was naive CD4+ T cells from PBMCs. Subset in this sample: CD45RA+ positively selected. The rearrangement links TRBV18 to TRBJ1-1; D gene unclear. CDR3 sequence: CASSPTTGNTEAFF. For the CDR3, the DNA is TGTGCCAGCTCCCCAACGACGGGGAACACTGAAGCTTTCTTT.